The sequence of this T cell receptor (beta chain) was determined in a study of early T cells in non-severe SARS-CoV-2 infection. Study-level findings and limits: Comparison of clonotypes with VDJdb favored anti-spike CD8 responses while missing private and CD4 specificities.

On this clonotype itself: Antigen unknown. An end of the junction does not agree with germline; a read error may underlie this.

Unique molecular identifiers (one per individual cDNA molecule) were attached. TCRdb re-analysed the 5' RACE reads in MiXCR, keeping a single row per CDR3 protein. The sample includes 85,000 to 120,000 distinct CDR3 sequences, about an eighth of them seen just once. CDR1 SGHVS and CDR2 FNYEAQ come from the germline V gene. The CDR3 is 17 residues long. The receptor was isolated from an adult who was a healthcare worker with PCR-confirmed SARS-CoV-2 infection or an uninfected control (not recorded which). The source material was whole blood. V and J are TRBV7-6 and TRBJ2-2; TRBD2 aligns across 8 bases. CDR3 nucleotides: TGTGTCAGCAGGCCCAGGGGAAGCGGGAGTGACACCGGGGAGCTGTTTTTT. Its translation: CVSRPRGSGSDTGELFF. The whole variable domain, remainder taken from reference TRBV7-6 and TRBJ2-2, is GAGVSQSPRYKVTKRGQDVALRCDPISGHVSLYWYRQALGQGPEFLTYFNYEAQQDKSGLPNDRFSAERPEGSISTLTIQRTEQRDSAMYRCVSRPRGSGSDTGELFFGEGSRLTVL.